The source of this T cell receptor beta chain is a study of blood T cell repertoires in COVID-19. Here immunoSEQ multiplex PCR was the method, and the copy in TCRdb shows in-frame clones only, minus some. The table includes 140,000 or so clones, around 86% detected once. Participants came from around 25 US areas, aged roughly 18 to 90 years. The germline V gene encodes CDR1 GTSNPN and CDR2 SVGIG (reference sequence). Trimming pared 2 bases from V and 10 bases from J, leaving 21 bases between. The CDR3 is made up of 16 amino acids. The sample was PBMCs or T cells enriched from blood (not recorded which). This sequence originates from a man aged 55 to 70 who had recovered from COVID-19. V gene TRBV30 combines with J gene TRBJ1-6, with D possibly matching TRBD1 (5 bases). The CDR3 spells CAWSPPRGIGRSPLHF. The CDR3 DNA reads TGTGCCTGGAGTCCACCCCGGGGGATCGGGAGATCACCCCTCCACTTT.